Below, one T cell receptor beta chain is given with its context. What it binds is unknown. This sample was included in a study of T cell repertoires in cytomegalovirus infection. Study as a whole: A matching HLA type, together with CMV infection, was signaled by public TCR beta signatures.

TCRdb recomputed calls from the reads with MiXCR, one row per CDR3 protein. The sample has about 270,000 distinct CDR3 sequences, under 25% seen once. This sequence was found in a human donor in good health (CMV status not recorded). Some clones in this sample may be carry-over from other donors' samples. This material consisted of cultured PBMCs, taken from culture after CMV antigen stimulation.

CDR3 sequence: CASSYSTGTTDTQYF. Here the CDR3 DNA reads TGTGCCAGCAGTTACTCTACGGGAACGACAGATACGCAGTATTTT. The chain links TRBV6-5 to TRBJ2-3, with D possibly being TRBD2 (5 bases). The CDR3 contains 15 residues. Trimming pared 0 bases from V and 3 bases from J, leaving 10 bases between. Germline V gene lookup returns CDR1 MNHEY and CDR2 SVGAGI.